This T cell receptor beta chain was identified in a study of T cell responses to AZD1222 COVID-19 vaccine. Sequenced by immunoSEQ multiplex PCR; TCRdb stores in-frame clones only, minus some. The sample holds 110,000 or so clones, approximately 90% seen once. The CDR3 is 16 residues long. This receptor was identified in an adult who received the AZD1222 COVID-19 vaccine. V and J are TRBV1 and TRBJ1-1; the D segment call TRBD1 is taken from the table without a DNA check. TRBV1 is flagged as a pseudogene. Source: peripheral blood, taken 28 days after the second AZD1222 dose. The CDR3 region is CTSSQSQNQMNTEAFF. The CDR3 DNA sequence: TGCACCAGCAGCCAGTCCCAGAACCAAATGAACACTGAAGCTTTCTTT.